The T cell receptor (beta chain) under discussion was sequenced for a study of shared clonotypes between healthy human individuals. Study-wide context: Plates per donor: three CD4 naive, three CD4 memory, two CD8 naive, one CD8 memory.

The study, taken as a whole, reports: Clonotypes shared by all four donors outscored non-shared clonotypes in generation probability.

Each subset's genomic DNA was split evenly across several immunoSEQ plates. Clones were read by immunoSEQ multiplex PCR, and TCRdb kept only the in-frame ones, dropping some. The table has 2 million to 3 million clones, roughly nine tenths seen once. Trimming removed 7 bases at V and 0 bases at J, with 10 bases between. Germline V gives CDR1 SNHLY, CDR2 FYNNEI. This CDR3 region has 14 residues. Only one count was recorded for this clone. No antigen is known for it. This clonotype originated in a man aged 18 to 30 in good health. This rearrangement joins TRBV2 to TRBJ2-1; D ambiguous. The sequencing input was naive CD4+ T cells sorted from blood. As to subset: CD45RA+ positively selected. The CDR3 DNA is TGTGCCAGCACAGACCCGAGCTCCTACAATGAGCAGTTCTTC. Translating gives CASTDPSSYNEQFF.